What follows is one TCR beta chain and its context. Its antigen is unknown. This record belongs to a study of cytomegalovirus exposure and HLA in healthy donors. Notes on the study in general: CMV antigen specificity was confirmed in vitro for a few CMV-associated chains. According to the study, around 150 TCR beta chains were cytomegalovirus-associated.

Primers: 60 Vbeta forward and 13 Jbeta reverse. The assay was immunoSEQ multiplex PCR, and TCRdb's table has in-frame clones only and misses some. The data contain around 190,000 clones, 79% of them singletons. The CDR3 covers 15 residues. Trimming shortened V by 8 bases and J by 5 bases, and 18 bases separated the two germline ends. CDR1 MGHDK and CDR2 SYGVNS come from the germline V gene. What was sequenced was PBMCs. This chain connects TRBV25-1 to TRBJ2-2, with D tentatively TRBD1 (6 bases). This receptor was taken from a woman under 30 in good health and CMV-seronegative. Here the CDR3 DNA reads TGTGCCAGCCAGGAGGCAGGGGCGGAGACCGGGGAGCTGTTTTTT. Translation: CASQEAGAETGELFF.